The sequence of this TCR beta chain was determined in a study of blood T cells in healthy people across ages. The junction had 6 bases not matched to a gene; V was cut back by 6 bases and J by 5 bases. The CDR3 has 13 amino acids. Germline V gene data show CDR1 as DFQATT and CDR2 as SNEGSKA (reference sequence). It was with a sample-barcoded 5' primer and a J-beta primer mix that a second PCR of about 7 to 12 cycles was run. TCRdb analysed the 5' RACE reads with MiXCR anew, one entry per CDR3 protein. The table records 1.5 million to 1.9 million distinct CDR3 sequences, approximately 39% of them present only once.

The V and J genes are TRBV20-1 and TRBJ1-1, with TRBD1 matching 10 bases. The source material was blood. The source of this sequence is a young woman in good health. Written as DNA, the CDR3 is TGCAGTGCCACCGGACAGGGGGGGACTGAAGCTTTCTTT. Amino acid sequence: CSATGQGGTEAFF.